Listed below are T cell receptor beta chains from one sample, sequenced in a study of cytomegalovirus exposure and HLA in healthy donors. Assay: immunoSEQ multiplex PCR; the TCRdb copy retains only in-frame clones and omits some. The data show roughly 80,000 clones, less than 80% seen once. The sequencing sample was made of PBMCs. These TCRs come from a woman aged 50 to 60 in good health and CMV-seropositive. Both conserved end residues are part of each CDR3. A D gene is named only where the DNA matches it firmly. Clone size, where shown, is once, few, many, or a class for clones that have expanded.

j_call,v_call,d_call,clone_size,cdr3_nt,cdr3_aa
TRBJ1-2,TRBV5-1,NA,once,TGCGCCAGCAGCTTGTCGGCAGGGTCTAACTATGGCTACACCTTC,CASSLSAGSNYGYTF
TRBJ1-2,TRBV4-2,NA,NA,TGTGCCAGCAGCCAGGGGGGTGGCTACACCTTC,CASSQGGGYTF
TRBJ2-1,TRBV10-3,NA,NA,TGTGCCATCAGCCCAGGCCCTGATAGTGAGCAGTTCTTC,CAISPGPDSEQFF
TRBJ1-2,TRBV28,NA,once,TGTGCCAGCAGTTCATACTATGGCTACACCTTC,CASSSYYGYTF
TRBJ1-2,TRBV5-1,TRBD1,NA,TGCGCCAGCAGCGCAAGTACAGGGGACTATGGCTACACCTTC,CASSASTGDYGYTF
TRBJ1-2,TRBV4-1,TRBD1,NA,TGCGCCAGCAGCCAAGGCGGGGACAGTAACTATGGCTACACCTTC,CASSQGGDSNYGYTF
TRBJ1-2,TRBV9,TRBD1,NA,TGTGCCAGCAGCGGCCAGAGACAGGGGGCGAATGGCTACACCTTC,CASSGQRQGANGYTF
TRBJ1-5,TRBV6-5,NA,NA,TGTGCCAGCAGTTCCGGGACATCGGGTCAGCCCCAGCATTTT,CASSSGTSGQPQHF
TRBJ2-2,TRBV6-1,NA,few,TGTGCCAGCAGTGACGAAGTTGGGGCTGGCGGGGAGCTGTTTTTT,CASSDEVGAGGELFF
TRBJ2-1,TRBV4-2,TRBD2,NA,TGTGCCAGCAGCCAGGTCGGCTCGGGGGGAGGCTTTAATGAGCAGTTCTTC,CASSQVGSGGGFNEQFF